This T cell receptor (beta chain) derives from a study of shared clonotypes between healthy human individuals. The CDR3 extends over 14 amino acids. The germline V gene encodes CDR1 MNHEY and CDR2 SMNVEV (reference sequence). V shed 11 bases, J shed 9 bases, and the junction held 13 bases outside the gene matches. Per the authors' pipeline: Filtering of immunoSEQ junctional sequences could not match full-length read filtering. The assay was immunoSEQ multiplex PCR, and TCRdb's table has in-frame clones only and misses some. V and J calls and clone size are those listed in that table; D and trimming were worked out from the DNA. The sample contains fewer than 1.8 million clones, 98% of which appear only once.

The chain couples TRBV27 to TRBJ2-1, with 10 bases aligning to TRBD2. The source is a man aged 25-45 years in good health. The sample comprised naive CD4+ T cells sorted from blood. The subset was: CD45RA+ positively selected. The CDR3 spells CAQTRLAGEAEQFF. Written as DNA, the CDR3 is TGTGCCCAAACCCGTCTAGCGGGAGAGGCTGAGCAGTTCTTC.